What follows describes a single T cell receptor beta chain. What it recognizes is unknown. Sequenced by immunoSEQ multiplex PCR; TCRdb stores in-frame clones only, minus some. The profile shows about 440,000 clones, roughly 85% of them singletons. This sample was included in a study of Ad26.COV2.S vaccination and SARS-CoV-2 variants. As for the study in general: Into the muscle, Ad26.COV2.S was dosed once or twice, 56 days apart. Study-level results: Post-vaccination spike-specific CD8+ and CD4+ T cell responses reportedly had substantial breadth. The placebo group had lower spike-specific TCR breadth than the vaccine recipients did.

Treatment given: around 19 received Ad26.COV2.S at low or high dose, single or two shots; roughly 5 received placebo; per-sample allocation not given. The study sampled participants on day 63 after the first vaccine or placebo injection. Recruitment in Boston yielded a donor of adult age, 18-55 years. CDR3 length equals 13 residues. Trimming removed 3 bases at V and 6 bases at J, with 13 bases between. The germline V gene has CDR1 SGHTS and CDR2 YDEGEE. The specimen comprised peripheral blood, sampled in a trial of Ad26.COV2.S vaccine versus placebo. The rearrangement joins TRBV5-8 to TRBJ2-7; D may be TRBD1 (6 bases). This TCR came from a person between 18 and 59 years old who received the Ad26.COV2.S COVID-19 vaccine or a placebo. The CDR3 region has the DNA TGTGCCAGCAGCTACCTACAGGGTTTCGAGCAGTACTTC. Amino acid sequence: CASSYLQGFEQYF. The variable domain in full, completed from reference TRBV5-8 and TRBJ2-7, reads EAGVTQSPTHLIKTRGQQATLRCSPISGHTSVYWYQQALGLGLQFLLWYDEGEERNRGNFPPRFSGRQFPNYSSELNVNALELEDSALYLCASSYLQGFEQYFGPGTRLTVT.